This T cell receptor beta chain was obtained from a study of T cell responses to AZD1222 COVID-19 vaccine. Looking at the study overall: Investigators merged groups given second doses at roughly 4 or roughly 12 weeks.

Of note for this clone: The antigen is undetermined.

Clones were sequenced by immunoSEQ multiplex PCR, and TCRdb holds only the in-frame ones, with some missing. The repertoire has around 150,000 clones, approximately 88% of them found once; the top ten carry approximately 4%. The CDR3 has 17 amino acids. J lost 4 bases, V lost 5 bases, and 13 bases had no gene match. Germline lookup yields CDR1 LGHNT and CDR2 FRNRAP. Study-level findings and limits: Spike as a whole was targeted by vaccine-associated CD4 TCRs, dominant at 160-218 and 743-854. The repertoires were collected only after the peak T cell response.

This chain connects TRBV12-5 to TRBJ1-3; TRBD1 matches at 8 bases. The material sequenced was peripheral blood, taken on day 0 of AZD1222 vaccination. The origin of this receptor is an adult in good health. The CDR3 spells CASGPAPDRGGGNTIYF. CDR3 in DNA: TGTGCTAGTGGTCCGGCCCCCGACAGGGGAGGGGGAAACACCATATATTTT.